This T cell receptor (beta chain) was sequenced in a study of CXCR3-negative and CXCR3-positive naive CD8 T cells. Points from the study as a whole: Similar TRBV-TRBJ usage characterized naive CXCR3-negative and CXCR3-positive cells; memory cells differed. Naive cells with CXCR3 showed TRB CDR3s that were more hydrophobic than those in CXCR3-negative naive cells.

Details on this clonotype: Its cognate antigen is unknown.

The sorter processed each CD8+ T cell subset in triplicate at 300,000 cells apiece. TRB cDNA libraries were made by UMI-labeled 5' RACE. With the 5' RACE reads reprocessed, TCRdb shows one record per CDR3 protein and no DNA. The sample table includes more than 80,000 distinct CDR3 sequences. This receptor was taken from a human donor in good health. Some clones in this sample may be carry-over from other donors' samples. The sample was naive CXCR3+ CD8+ T cells from blood. The subset denotes: CD45RO-CCR7+CD27+CD95- naive CD8+ T cells expressing CXCR3 (TNR3+).

The CDR3 here is CASSRDFLNEQYF. This chain uses TRBV27 with TRBJ2-7; TCRdb's assignment of TRBD2 cannot be checked, as there is no DNA. The germline V gene has CDR1 MNHEY and CDR2 SMNVEV (reference sequence). This CDR3 contains 13 residues.